This T cell receptor (beta chain) was retrieved from a study of blood T cell repertoires in COVID-19. Study at large: The United States, Italy and Spain supplied acute and convalescent COVID-19 samples.

Patients from Seattle were sampled longitudinally, starting during active infection. This clone was seen only once. Germline lookup yields CDR1 KGHSH and CDR2 LQKENI. V was cut by 8 bases and J by 10 bases, with 15 bases left in between. This CDR3 is 13 amino acids long. Original processing methods: Amplified reference gene primers provided the basis for estimating nucleated cell counts. Profiled with immunoSEQ multiplex PCR; TCRdb holds only in-frame clones, not every one. V and J calls and clone size are given by that table; D and trimming were obtained from the DNA. The table has over 200,000 clones, 90% seen once.

This sequence joins TRBV18 and TRBJ1-6; D is undetermined. The receptor was derived from a man aged 25 to 45 with COVID-19, enrolled during active disease. Sequenced sample: peripheral blood. The CDR3 spells CASRDQRESPLHF. DNA of the CDR3: TGTGCCAGCCGAGACCAGCGCGAGTCACCCCTCCACTTT.